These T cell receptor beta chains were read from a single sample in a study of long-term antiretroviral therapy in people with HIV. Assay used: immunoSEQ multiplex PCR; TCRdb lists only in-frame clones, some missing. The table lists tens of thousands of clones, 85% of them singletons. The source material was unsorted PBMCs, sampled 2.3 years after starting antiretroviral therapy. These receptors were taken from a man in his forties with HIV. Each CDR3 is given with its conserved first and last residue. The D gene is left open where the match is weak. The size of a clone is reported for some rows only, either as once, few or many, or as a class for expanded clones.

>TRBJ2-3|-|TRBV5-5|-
CASSLRDTDTQYF
TGTGCCAGCAGCTTACGCGACACAGATACGCAGTATTTT
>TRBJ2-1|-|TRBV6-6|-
CASSYGHNEQFF
TGTGCCAGCAGTTACGGGCACAATGAGCAGTTCTTC
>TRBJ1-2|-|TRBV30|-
CAWRPGTFANYGYTF
TGTGCCTGGAGGCCAGGGACATTCGCTAACTATGGCTACACCTTC
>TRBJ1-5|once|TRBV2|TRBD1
CASRQGLNQPQHF
TGTGCCAGCAGACAGGGGCTCAATCAGCCCCAGCATTTT
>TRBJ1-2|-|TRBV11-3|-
CASSLGGRYGYTF
TGTGCCAGCAGCTTAGGAGGGCGCTATGGCTACACCTTC
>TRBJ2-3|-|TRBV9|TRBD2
CASSRDPNSGTSTDTQYF
TGTGCCAGCAGCAGAGATCCCAATAGCGGGACTAGCACAGATACGCAGTATTTT
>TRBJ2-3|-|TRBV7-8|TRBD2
CASSLVLAGGEDTQYF
TGTGCCAGCAGCTTAGTACTAGCGGGGGGCGAAGATACGCAGTATTTT
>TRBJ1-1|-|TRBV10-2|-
CASSVWGNTEAFF
TGCGCCAGCAGTGTTTGGGGGAACACTGAAGCTTTCTTT
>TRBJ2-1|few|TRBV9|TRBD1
CASSGQGNEQFF
TGTGCCAGCAGCGGACAGGGCAATGAGCAGTTCTTC
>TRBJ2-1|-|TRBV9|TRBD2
CASSVVSGRTYNEQFF
TGTGCCAGCAGCGTCGTTAGCGGGAGAACCTACAATGAGCAGTTCTTC
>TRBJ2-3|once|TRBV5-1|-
CASSLVRPTVADTQYF
TGCGCCAGCAGCTTAGTTCGGCCTACTGTCGCAGATACGCAGTATTTT
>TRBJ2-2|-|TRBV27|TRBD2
CASSFHLAGGSNTGELFF
TGTGCCAGCAGTTTTCACCTAGCGGGGGGATCTAACACCGGGGAGCTGTTTTTT
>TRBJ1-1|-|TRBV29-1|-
CSVMGFEAFF
TGCAGCGTTATGGGGTTTGAAGCTTTCTTT
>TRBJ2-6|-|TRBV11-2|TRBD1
CASSLRGTGAGANVLTF
TGTGCCAGCAGCCTACGCGGGACAGGGGCTGGGGCCAACGTCCTGACTTTC
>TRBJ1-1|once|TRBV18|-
CASSPPSGNTEAFF
TGTGCCAGCTCACCACCGTCAGGGAACACTGAAGCTTTCTTT
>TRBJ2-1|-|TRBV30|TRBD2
CAWSLLAGVRDEQFF
TGTGCCTGGAGCCTACTAGCGGGAGTCCGCGATGAGCAGTTCTTC
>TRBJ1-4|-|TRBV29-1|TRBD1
CSVAGGGEKLFF
TGCAGCGTTGCAGGGGGCGGAGAAAAACTGTTTTTT
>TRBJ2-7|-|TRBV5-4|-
CASSLADRRVQYF
TGTGCCAGCAGCTTGGCCGATCGGAGGGTGCAGTACTTC
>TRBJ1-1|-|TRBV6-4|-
CAPYPEGTEAFF
TGTGCCCCCTATCCAGAAGGCACTGAAGCTTTCTTT
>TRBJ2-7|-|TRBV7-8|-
CASSLGGGIREEQYF
TGTGCCAGCAGCTTAGGAGGCGGGATACGGGAGGAGCAGTACTTC
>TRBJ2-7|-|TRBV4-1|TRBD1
CASSQDGGTAAYEQYF
TGCGCCAGCAGCCAAGATGGTGGGACAGCCGCCTACGAGCAGTACTTC
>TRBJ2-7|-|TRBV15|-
CATSRDQRAGTGKQYF
TGTGCCACCAGCAGAGATCAGAGGGCGGGAACGGGGAAGCAGTACTTC
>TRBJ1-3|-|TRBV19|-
CATRSGTVKTGNTIYF
TGTGCCACCCGATCGGGAACTGTCAAGACAGGAAACACCATATATTTT
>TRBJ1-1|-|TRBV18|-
CASSPIAVWEPNTEAFF
TGTGCCAGCTCACCGATAGCTGTATGGGAGCCGAACACTGAAGCTTTCTTT
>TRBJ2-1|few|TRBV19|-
CASTGTGTHNEQFF
TGTGCCAGTACCGGGACTGGGACACACAATGAGCAGTTCTTC
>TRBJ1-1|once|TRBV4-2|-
CASSLTDGVTEAFF
TGTGCCAGCAGCCTTACGGACGGGGTCACTGAAGCTTTCTTT
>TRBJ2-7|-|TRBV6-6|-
CASSYSGDNEQYF
TGTGCCAGCAGTTACTCGGGAGATAACGAGCAGTACTTC
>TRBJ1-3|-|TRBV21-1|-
CASRAPRTGATGNTIYF
TGTGCCAGCAGAGCTCCTAGGACAGGGGCCACTGGAAACACCATATATTTT
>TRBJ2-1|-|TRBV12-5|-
CASGFQQGINNEQFF
TGTGCTAGTGGTTTCCAGCAAGGGATAAACAATGAGCAGTTCTTC
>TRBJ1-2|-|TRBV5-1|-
CASREALNSLYGYTF
TGCGCCAGCAGGGAGGCGTTGAATAGCCTCTATGGCTACACCTTC
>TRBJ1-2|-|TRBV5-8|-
CASSFWESSGGAVGYTF
TGTGCCAGCAGCTTCTGGGAGTCGTCGGGGGGCGCGGTGGGCTACACCTTC
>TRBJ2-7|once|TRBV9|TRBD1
CASSVGTGGDEQYF
TGTGCCAGCAGCGTCGGGACAGGGGGCGACGAGCAGTACTTC
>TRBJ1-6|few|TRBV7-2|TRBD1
CASSLDGTGDSPLHF
TGTGCCAGCAGCTTAGATGGGACAGGGGATTCACCCCTCCACTTT
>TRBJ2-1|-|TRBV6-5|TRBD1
CASSPGGQGIFQFF
TGTGCCAGCAGTCCGGGGGGACAGGGGATTTTCCAGTTCTTC
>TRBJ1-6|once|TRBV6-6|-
CASTTGNYNSPLHF
TGTGCCAGCACCACAGGGAACTATAATTCACCCCTCCACTTT
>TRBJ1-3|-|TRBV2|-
CASRGGQVLLGVDSGNTIYF
TGTGCCAGCAGGGGTGGGCAGGTATTACTTGGGGTCGACTCTGGAAACACCATATATTTT
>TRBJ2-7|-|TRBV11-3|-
CASSVGSGYEQYF
TGTGCCAGCAGCGTGGGGTCGGGGTACGAGCAGTACTTC
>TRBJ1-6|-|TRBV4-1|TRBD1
CASSQDPRQGVHNSPLHF
TGCGCCAGCAGCCAAGACCCACGGCAGGGGGTACATAATTCACCCCTCCACTTT
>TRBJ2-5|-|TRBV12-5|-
CASGLSPRGLRGETQYF
TGTGCTAGTGGTTTGTCCCCCCGGGGCCTACGGGGAGAGACCCAGTACTTC
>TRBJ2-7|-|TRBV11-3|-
CASSLESRHEQYF
TGTGCCAGCAGCTTAGAGTCTAGACACGAGCAGTACTTC
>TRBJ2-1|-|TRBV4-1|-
CASSHLGRQPEQFF
TGCGCCAGCAGCCACCTTGGTAGACAGCCTGAGCAGTTCTTC
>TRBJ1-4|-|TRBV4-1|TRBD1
CASSQEMTGVGEKLFF
TGCGCCAGCAGCCAAGAGATGACAGGGGTTGGCGAAAAACTGTTTTTT
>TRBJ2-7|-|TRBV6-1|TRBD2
CAAVTSGSYEQYF
TGTGCCGCCGTGACTAGCGGGTCCTACGAGCAGTACTTC
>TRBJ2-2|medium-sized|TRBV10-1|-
CASSGIPATGELFF
TGCGCCAGCAGTGGAATCCCCGCCACCGGGGAGCTGTTTTTT
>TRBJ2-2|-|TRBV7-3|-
CASSLGLNTGELFF
TGTGCCAGCAGCTTAGGGCTGAACACCGGGGAGCTGTTTTTT
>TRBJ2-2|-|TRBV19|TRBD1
CASSFDRGRTGELFF
TGTGCCAGTAGTTTCGACAGGGGGCGAACCGGGGAGCTGTTTTTT
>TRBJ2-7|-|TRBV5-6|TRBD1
CASSLSDRVGYEQYF
TGTGCCAGCAGCCTAAGTGACAGGGTTGGGTACGAGCAGTACTTC
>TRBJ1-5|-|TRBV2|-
CASSESWGSNQPQHF
TGTGCCAGCAGTGAATCGTGGGGGAGCAATCAGCCCCAGCATTTT
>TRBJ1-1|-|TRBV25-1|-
CASNKEGNTEAFF
TGTGCCAGCAATAAGGAGGGAAACACTGAAGCTTTCTTT
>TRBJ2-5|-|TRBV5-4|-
CASSLAGAVGGETQYF
TGTGCCAGCAGCTTGGCCGGAGCGGTAGGGGGGGAGACCCAGTACTTC
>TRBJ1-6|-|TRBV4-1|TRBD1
CASSQDRDSPHSPLHF
TGCGCCAGCAGCCAGGACCGGGACAGCCCTCATTCACCCCTCCACTTT
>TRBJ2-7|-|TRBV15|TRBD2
CATSRGGRDEQYF
TGTGCCACCAGCAGAGGGGGGAGGGACGAGCAGTACTTC
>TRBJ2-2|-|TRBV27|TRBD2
CASSIRTSGTNTGELFF
TGTGCCAGCAGTATACGGACTAGCGGGACGAACACCGGGGAGCTGTTTTTT
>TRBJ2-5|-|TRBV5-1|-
CASSLDGFISSGETQYF
TGCGCCAGCAGCTTGGACGGTTTTATCTCCTCCGGGGAGACCCAGTACTTC
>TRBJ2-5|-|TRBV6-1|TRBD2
CASSGGSGFETQYF
TGTGCCAGCAGTGGAGGTAGCGGGTTTGAGACCCAGTACTTC
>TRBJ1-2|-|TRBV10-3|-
CAISVGDYGYTF
TGTGCCATCAGTGTCGGGGACTATGGCTACACCTTC
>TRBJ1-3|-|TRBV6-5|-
CASSYSIQGNTIYF
TGTGCCAGCAGTTACTCGATACAGGGAAACACCATATATTTT
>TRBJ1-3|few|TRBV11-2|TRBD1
CASSLPGQGQWLGNTIYF
TGTGCCAGCAGCTTGCCGGGACAGGGGCAGTGGCTTGGAAACACCATATATTTT
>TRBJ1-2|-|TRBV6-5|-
CASSYSGAVNYGYTF
TGTGCCAGCAGTTACTCAGGAGCCGTTAACTATGGCTACACCTTC